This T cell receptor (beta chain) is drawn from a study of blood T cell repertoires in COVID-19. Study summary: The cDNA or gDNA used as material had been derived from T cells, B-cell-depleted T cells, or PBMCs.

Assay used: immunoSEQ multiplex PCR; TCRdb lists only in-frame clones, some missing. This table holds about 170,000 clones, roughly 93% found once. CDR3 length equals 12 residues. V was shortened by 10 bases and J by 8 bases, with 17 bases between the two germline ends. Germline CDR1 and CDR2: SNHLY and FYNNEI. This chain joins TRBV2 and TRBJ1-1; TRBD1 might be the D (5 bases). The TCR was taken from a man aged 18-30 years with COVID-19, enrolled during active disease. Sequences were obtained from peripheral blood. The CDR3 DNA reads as TGTGCCACCCCGCCGGGTGGGGGGGAAGCTTTCTTT. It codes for CATPPGGGEAFF.